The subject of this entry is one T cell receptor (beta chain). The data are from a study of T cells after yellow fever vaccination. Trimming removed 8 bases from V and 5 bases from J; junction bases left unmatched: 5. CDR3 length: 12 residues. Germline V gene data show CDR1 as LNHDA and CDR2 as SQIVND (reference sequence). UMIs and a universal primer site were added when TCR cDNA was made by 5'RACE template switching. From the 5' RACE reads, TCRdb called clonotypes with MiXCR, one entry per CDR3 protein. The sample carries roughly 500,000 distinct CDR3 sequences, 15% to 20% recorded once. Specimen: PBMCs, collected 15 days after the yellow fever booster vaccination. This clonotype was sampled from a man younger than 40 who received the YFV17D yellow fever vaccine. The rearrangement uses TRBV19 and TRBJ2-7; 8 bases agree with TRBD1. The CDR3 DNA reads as TGTGCCAGTTCCGGACAGGGCCACGAGCAGTACTTC. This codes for CASSGQGHEQYF.